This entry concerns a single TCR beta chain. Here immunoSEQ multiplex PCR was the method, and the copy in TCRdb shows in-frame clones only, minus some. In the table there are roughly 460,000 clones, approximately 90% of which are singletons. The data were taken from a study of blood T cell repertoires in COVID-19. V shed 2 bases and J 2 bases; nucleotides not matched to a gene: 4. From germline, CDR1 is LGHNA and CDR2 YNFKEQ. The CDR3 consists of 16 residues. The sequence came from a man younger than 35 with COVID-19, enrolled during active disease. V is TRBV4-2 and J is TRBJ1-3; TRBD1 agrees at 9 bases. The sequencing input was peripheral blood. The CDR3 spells CASSQRGTGTGNTIYF. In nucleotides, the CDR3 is TGTGCCAGCAGCCAAAGAGGGACAGGGACTGGAAACACCATATATTTT.